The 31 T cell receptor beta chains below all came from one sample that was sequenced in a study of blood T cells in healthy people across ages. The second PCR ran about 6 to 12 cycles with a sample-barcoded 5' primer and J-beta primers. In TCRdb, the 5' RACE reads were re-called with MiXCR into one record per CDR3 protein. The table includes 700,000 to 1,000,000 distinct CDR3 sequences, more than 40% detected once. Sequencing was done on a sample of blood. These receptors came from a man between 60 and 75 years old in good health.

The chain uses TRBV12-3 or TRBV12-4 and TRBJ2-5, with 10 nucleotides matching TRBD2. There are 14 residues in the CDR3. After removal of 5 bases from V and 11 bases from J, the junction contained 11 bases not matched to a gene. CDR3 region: CASSSGGARNEQYF. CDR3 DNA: TGTGCCAGCAGTAGCGGGGGGGCCAGAAATGAGCAGTACTTC.

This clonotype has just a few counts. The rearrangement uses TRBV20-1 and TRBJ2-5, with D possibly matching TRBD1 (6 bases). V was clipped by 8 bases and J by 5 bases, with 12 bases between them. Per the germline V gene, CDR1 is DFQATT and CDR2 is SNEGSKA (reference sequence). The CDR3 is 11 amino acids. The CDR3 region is CSYRVSETQYF. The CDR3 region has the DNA TGCAGTTACAGGGTGTCGGAGACCCAGTACTTC.

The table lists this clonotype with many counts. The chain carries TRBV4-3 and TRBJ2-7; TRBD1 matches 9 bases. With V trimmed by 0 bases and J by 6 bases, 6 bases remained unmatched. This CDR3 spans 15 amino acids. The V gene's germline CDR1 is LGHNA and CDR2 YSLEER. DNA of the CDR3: TGCGCCAGCAGCCAAGATCCGGGACAGGGTTTCGAGCAGTACTTC. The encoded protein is CASSQDPGQGFEQYF.

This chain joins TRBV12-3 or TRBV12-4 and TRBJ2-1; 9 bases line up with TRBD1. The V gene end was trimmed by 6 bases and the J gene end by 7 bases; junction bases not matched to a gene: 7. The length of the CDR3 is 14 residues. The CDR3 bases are TGTGCCAGCAGCCCCCCGGGACAGGGAAATGAGCAGTTCTTC. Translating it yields CASSPPGQGNEQFF.

DNA of the CDR3: TGCGCCAGCAGCCACGGGGCGTTAGCGGAAACAGATACGCAGTATTTT. It is translated as CASSHGALAETDTQYF. V usage is TRBV4-1 and J usage is TRBJ2-3, with D tentatively TRBD2 (6 bases). CDR1 MGHRA and CDR2 YSYEKL come from the germline V gene. V lost 3 bases and J lost 3, with 16 bases in between. The CDR3 is 16 residues long.

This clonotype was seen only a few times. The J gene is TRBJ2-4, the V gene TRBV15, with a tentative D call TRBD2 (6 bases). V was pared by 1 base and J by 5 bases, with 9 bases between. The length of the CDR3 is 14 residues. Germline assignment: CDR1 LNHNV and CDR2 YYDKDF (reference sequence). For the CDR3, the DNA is TGTGCCACCAGCAGAGCGGGGGTAGAAAACATTCAGTACTTC. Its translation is CATSRAGVENIQYF.

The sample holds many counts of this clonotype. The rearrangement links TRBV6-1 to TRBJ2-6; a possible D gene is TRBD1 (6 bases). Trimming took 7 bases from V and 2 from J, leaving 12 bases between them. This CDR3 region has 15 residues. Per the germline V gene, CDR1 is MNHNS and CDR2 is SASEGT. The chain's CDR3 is CASTSGTTGANVLTF. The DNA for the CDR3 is TGTGCCAGCACTTCCGGGACAACTGGGGCCAACGTCCTGACTTTC.

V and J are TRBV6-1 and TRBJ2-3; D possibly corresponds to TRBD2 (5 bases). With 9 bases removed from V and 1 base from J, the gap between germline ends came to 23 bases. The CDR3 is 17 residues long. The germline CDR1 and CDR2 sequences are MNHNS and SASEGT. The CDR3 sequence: CASNYFGRDSGTDTQYF. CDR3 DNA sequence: TGTGCCAGTAACTACTTCGGACGGGATTCGGGCACAGATACGCAGTATTTT.

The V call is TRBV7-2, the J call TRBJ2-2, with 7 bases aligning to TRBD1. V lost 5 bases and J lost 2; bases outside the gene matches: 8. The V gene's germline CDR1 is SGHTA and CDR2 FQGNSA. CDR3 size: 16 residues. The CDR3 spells CASSLRDSINTGELFF. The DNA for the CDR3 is TGTGCCAGCAGCCTTCGGGACAGCATTAACACCGGGGAGCTGTTTTTT.

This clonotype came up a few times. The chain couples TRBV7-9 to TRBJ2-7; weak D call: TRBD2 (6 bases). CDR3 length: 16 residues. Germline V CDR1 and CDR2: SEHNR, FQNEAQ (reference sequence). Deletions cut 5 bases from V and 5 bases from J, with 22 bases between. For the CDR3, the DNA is TGTGCCAGCAGCATTAGACTCGGGGGTAGTACTAACGAGCAGTACTTC. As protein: CASSIRLGGSTNEQYF. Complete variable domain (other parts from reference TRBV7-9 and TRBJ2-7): DTGVSQNPRHKITKRGQNVTFRCDPISEHNRLYWYRQTLGQGPEFLTYFQNEAQLEKSRLLSDRFSAERPKGSFSTLEIQRTEQGDSAMYLCASSIRLGGSTNEQYFGPGTRLTVT.

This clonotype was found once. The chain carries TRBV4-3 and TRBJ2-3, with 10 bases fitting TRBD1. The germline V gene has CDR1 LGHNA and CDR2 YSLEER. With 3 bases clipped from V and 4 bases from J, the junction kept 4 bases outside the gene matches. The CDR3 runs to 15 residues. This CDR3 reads CASSQGDRGSDTQYF. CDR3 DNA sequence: TGCGCCAGCAGCCAGGGGGACAGGGGATCAGATACGCAGTATTTT.

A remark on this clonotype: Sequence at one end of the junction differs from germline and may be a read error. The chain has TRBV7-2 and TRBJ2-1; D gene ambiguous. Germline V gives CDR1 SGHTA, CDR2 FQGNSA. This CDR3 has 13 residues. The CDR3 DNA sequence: TGTGCCTGCAGCCCCAGGCTGGGCAATGAGCAGTTCTTC. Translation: CACSPRLGNEQFF.

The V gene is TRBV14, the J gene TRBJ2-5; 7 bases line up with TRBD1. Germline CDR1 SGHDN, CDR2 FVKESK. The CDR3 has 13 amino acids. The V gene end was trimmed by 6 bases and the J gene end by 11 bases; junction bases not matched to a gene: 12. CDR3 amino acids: CASSLQGIAEQYF. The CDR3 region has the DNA TGTGCCAGCAGTTTACAGGGGATTGCTGAGCAGTACTTC.

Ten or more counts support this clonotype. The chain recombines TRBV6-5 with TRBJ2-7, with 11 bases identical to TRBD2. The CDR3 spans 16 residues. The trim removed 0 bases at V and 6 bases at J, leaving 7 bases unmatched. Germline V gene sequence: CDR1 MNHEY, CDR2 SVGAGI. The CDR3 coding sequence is TGTGCCAGCAGTTACTCGTCTAGCGGGAGGAGGGTCGAGCAGTACTTC. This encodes CASSYSSSGRRVEQYF.

The CDR3: CSSLGWTSGGGVQETQYF. The CDR3 DNA sequence: TGCAGTAGCTTAGGGTGGACTAGCGGGGGCGGTGTCCAAGAGACCCAGTACTTC. The chain recombines TRBV20-1 with TRBJ2-5; 13 bases align to TRBD2. Trimming cost V 8 bases and J 1 base; bases outside gene matches: 16. This CDR3 is built from 18 residues. The germline gives CDR1 DFQATT, CDR2 SNEGSKA (reference sequence).

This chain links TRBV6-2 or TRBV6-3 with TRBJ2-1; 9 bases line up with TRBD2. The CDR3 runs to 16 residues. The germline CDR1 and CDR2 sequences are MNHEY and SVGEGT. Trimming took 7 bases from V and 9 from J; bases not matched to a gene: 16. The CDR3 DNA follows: TGTGCCAGCAACCCTACTAAAAGCGGGGGGTGGTTTGAGCAGTTCTTC. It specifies CASNPTKSGGWFEQFF.

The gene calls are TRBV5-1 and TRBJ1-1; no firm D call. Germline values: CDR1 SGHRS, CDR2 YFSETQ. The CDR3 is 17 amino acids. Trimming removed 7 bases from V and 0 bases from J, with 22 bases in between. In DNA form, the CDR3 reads TGCGCCAGCTCGCCGGAAAAGACCGTTAGGTTGAACACTGAAGCTTTCTTT. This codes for CASSPEKTVRLNTEAFF.

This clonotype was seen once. CDR3: CASSLVDSSNQPQHF. The CDR3, as DNA: TGCGCCAGCAGCTTGGTCGACAGTAGCAATCAGCCCCAGCATTTT. V gene TRBV5-1 combines with J gene TRBJ1-5, with a weak D call TRBD1 (5 bases). Germline values: CDR1 SGHRS, CDR2 YFSETQ. This CDR3 comprises 15 residues. Trimming stripped 0 bases from V and 0 bases from J, with 7 bases between.

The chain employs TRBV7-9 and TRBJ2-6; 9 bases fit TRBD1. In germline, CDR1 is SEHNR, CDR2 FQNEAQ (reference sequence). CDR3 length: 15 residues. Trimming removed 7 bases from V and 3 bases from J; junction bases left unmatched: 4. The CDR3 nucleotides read TGTGCCAGCACCGGGACAGGGAATGGGGCCAACGTCCTGACTTTC. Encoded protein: CASTGTGNGANVLTF.

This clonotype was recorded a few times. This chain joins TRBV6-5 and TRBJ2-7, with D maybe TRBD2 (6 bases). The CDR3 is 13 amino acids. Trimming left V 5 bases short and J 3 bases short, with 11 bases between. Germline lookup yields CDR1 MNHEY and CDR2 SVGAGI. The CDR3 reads CASSRDFGYEQYF. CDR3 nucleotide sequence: TGTGCCAGCAGTCGGGACTTCGGCTACGAGCAGTACTTC.

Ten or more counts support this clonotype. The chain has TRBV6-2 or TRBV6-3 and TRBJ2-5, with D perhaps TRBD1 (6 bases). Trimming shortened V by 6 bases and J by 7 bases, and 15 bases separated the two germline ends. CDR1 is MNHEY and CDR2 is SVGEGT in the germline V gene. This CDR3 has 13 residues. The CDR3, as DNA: TGTGCCAGCAGAGCCTGGACAGTTTCGACCCAGTACTTC. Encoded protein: CASRAWTVSTQYF.

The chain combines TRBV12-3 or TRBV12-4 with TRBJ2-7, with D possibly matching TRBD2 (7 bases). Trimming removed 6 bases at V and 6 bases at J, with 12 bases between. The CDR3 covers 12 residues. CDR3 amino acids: CASRGGRPEQYF. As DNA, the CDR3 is TGTGCCAGCAGGGGGGGGCGCCCCGAGCAGTACTTC.

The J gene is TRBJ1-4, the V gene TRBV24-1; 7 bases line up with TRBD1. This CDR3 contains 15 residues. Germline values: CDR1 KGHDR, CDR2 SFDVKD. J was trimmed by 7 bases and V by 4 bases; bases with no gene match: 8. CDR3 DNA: TGTGCCACCAGTGACGGGGGAGGGGGCATTGAAAAACTGTTTTTT. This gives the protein CATSDGGGGIEKLFF.

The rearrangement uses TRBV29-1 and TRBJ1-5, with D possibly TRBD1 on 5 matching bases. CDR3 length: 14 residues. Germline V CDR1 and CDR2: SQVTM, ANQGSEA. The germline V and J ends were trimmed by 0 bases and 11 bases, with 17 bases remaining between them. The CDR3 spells CSVEEGRGSKTQHF. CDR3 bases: TGCAGCGTTGAAGAGGGACGAGGGAGTAAGACCCAGCATTTT. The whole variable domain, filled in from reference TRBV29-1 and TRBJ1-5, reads SAVISQKPSRDICQRGTSLTIQCQVDSQVTMMFWYRQQPGQSLTLIATANQGSEATYESGFVIDKFPISRPNLTFSTLTVSNMSPEDSSIYLCSVEEGRGSKTQHFGDGTRLSIL.

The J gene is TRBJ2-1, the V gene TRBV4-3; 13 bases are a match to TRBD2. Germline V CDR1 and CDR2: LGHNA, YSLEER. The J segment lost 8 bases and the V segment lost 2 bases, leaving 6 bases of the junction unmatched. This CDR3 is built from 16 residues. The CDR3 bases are TGCGCCAGCAGCCAACAAACTAGCGGGGGGGCGGATGAGCAGTTCTTC. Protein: CASSQQTSGGADEQFF.

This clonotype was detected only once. Here the CDR3 DNA reads TGCAGTGCTAGACCGACAGGGGAAGGAGATGGCTACACCTTC. Amino acids: CSARPTGEGDGYTF. This chain links TRBV20-1 with TRBJ1-2, with TRBD1 matching 8 bases. CDR3 size: 14 residues. Per the germline V gene, CDR1 is DFQATT and CDR2 is SNEGSKA (reference sequence). The V segment lost 2 bases and the J segment 6 bases; nucleotides outside the gene matches: 8.

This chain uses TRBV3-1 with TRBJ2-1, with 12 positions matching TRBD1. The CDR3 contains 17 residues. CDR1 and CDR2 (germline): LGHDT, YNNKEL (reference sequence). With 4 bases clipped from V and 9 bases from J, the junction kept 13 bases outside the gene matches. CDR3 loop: CASSRVNPGTGGPEQFF. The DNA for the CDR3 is TGTGCCAGCAGCCGAGTCAATCCCGGGACAGGGGGCCCTGAGCAGTTCTTC.

CDR3 sequence reads: CASSYAGTGGGSEKLFF. In DNA form, the CDR3 reads TGTGCCAGCAGCTACGCCGGGACAGGGGGCGGTAGTGAAAAACTGTTTTTT. The genes are TRBV6-2 or TRBV6-3 and TRBJ1-4; 12 nucleotides line up with TRBD1. CDR1 and CDR2 from the germline V gene are MNHEY and SVGEGT. The CDR3 spans 17 residues. Losses at the gene ends were 6 bases for V and 7 bases for J; bases not matched to a gene: 12.

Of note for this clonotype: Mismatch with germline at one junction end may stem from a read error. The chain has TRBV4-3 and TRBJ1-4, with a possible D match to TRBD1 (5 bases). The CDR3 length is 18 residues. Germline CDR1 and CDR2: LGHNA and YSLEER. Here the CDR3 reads CASSQEGAGGWLDEKPFF. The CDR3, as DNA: TGCGCCAGCAGCCAAGAAGGGGCAGGAGGCTGGTTGGATGAAAAACCGTTTTTT.

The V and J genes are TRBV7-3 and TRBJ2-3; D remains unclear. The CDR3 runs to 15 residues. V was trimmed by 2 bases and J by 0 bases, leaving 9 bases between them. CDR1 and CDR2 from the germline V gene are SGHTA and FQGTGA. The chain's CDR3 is CASSLRGSSTDTQYF. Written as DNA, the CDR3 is TGTGCCAGCAGCTTACGCGGATCTAGCACAGATACGCAGTATTTT. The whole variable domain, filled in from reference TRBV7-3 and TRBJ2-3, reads GAGVSQTPSNKVTEKGKYVELRCDPISGHTALYWYRQSLGQGPEFLIYFQGTGAADDSGLPNDRFFAVRPEGSVSTLKIQRTERGDSAVYLCASSLRGSSTDTQYFGPGTRLTVL.

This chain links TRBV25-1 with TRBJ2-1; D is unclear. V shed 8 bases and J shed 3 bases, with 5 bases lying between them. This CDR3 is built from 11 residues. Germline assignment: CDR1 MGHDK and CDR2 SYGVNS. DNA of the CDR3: TGTGCCAGCGGCCGCTACAATGAGCAGTTCTTC. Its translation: CASGRYNEQFF.